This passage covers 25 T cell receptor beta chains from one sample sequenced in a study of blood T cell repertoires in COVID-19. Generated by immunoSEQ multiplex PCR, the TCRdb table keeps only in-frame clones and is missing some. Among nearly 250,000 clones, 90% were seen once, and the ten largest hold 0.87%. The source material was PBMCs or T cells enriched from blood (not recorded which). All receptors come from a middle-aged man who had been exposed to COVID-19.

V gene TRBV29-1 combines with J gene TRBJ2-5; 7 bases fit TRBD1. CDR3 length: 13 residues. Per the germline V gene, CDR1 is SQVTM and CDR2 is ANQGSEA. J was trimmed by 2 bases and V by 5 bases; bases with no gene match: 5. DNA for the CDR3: TGCAGCGTTCTGACAGGGAAACAAGAGACCCAGTACTTC. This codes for CSVLTGKQETQYF. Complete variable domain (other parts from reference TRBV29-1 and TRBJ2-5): SAVISQKPSRDICQRGTSLTIQCQVDSQVTMMFWYRQQPGQSLTLIATANQGSEATYESGFVIDKFPISRPNLTFSTLTVSNMSPEDSSIYLCSVLTGKQETQYFGPGTRLLVL.

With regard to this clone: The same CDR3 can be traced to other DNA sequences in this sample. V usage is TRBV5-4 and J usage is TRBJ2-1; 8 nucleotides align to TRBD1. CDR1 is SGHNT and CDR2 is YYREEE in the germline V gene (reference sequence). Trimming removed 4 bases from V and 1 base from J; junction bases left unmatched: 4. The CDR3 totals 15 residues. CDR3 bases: TGTGCCAGCAGCCGAGGACAGGGTTCCTACAATGAGCAGTTCTTC. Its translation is CASSRGQGSYNEQFF. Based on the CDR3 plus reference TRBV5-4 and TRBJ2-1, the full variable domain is ETGVTQSPTHLIKTRGQQVTLRCSSQSGHNTVSWYQQALGQGPQFIFQYYREEENGRGNFPPRFSGLQFPNYSSELNVNALELDDSALYLCASSRGQGSYNEQFFGPGTRLTVL.

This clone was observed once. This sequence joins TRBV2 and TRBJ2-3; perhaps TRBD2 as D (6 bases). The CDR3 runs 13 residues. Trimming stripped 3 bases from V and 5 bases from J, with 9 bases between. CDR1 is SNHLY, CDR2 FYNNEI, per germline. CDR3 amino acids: CASSDGAGDTQYF. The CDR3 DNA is TGTGCCAGCAGTGACGGAGCGGGAGATACGCAGTATTTT.

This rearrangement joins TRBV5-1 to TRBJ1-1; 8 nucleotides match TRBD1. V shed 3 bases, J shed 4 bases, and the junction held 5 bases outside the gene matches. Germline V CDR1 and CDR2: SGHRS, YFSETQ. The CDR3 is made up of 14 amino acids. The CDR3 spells CASSSQGAGTEAFF. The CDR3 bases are TGCGCCAGCAGCTCCCAGGGGGCCGGCACTGAAGCTTTCTTT.

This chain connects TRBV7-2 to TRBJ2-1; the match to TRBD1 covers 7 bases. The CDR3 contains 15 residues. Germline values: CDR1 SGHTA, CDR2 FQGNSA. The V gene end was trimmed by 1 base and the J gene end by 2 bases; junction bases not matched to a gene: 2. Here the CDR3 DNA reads TGTGCCAGCAGCTTAGAGGGGGCGACCTACAATGAGCAGTTCTTC. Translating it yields CASSLEGATYNEQFF.

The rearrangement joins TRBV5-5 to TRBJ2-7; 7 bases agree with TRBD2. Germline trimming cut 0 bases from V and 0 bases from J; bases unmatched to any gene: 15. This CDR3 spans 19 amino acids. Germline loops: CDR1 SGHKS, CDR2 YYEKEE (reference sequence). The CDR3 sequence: CASSLELVGRPLSSYEQYV. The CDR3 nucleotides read TGTGCCAGCAGCTTGGAATTGGTCGGGAGGCCCCTAAGCTCCTACGAGCAGTACGTC.

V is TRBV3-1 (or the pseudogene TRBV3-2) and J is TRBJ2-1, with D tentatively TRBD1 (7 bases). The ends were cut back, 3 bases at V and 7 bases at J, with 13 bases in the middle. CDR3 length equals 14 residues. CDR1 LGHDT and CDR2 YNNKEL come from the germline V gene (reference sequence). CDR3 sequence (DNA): TGTGCCAGCAGCCAGTGGCAGGGGGGTAATGAGCAGTTCTTC. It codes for CASSQWQGGNEQFF.

CDR3: CASSSRQLDYGYTF. The CDR3 DNA reads as TGTGCCAGCAGCTCTCGACAGTTGGACTATGGCTACACCTTC. The chain is built from TRBV5-5 and TRBJ1-2; a possible D gene is TRBD1 (5 bases). In germline, CDR1 is SGHKS, CDR2 YYEKEE (reference sequence). The CDR3 contains 14 residues. Trimming stripped 3 bases from V and 3 bases from J, with 12 bases between.

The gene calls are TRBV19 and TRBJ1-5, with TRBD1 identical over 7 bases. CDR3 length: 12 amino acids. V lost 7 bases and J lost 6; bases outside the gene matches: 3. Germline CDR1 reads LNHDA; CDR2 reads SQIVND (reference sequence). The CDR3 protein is CASTDRAQPQHF. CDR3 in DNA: TGTGCCAGTACAGACAGGGCTCAGCCCCAGCATTTT.

As DNA, the CDR3 is TGTGCCAGCAGCGTGACCGGGACAGATGAAAAACTGTTTTTT. This gives the protein CASSVTGTDEKLFF. This chain uses TRBV5-5 with TRBJ1-4; 7 bases map to TRBD1. This CDR3 is 14 amino acids long. V shed 4 bases and J 6 bases; nucleotides not matched to a gene: 6. Germline loops: CDR1 SGHKS, CDR2 YYEKEE (reference sequence).

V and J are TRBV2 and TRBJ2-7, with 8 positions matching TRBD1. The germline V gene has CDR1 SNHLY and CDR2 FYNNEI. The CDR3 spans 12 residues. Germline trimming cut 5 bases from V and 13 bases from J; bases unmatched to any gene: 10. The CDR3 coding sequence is TGTGCCAGCAGTACTCCTCCGGGACAGGACTACTTC. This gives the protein CASSTPPGQDYF. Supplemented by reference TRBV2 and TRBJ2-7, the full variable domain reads EPEVTQTPSHQVTQMGQEVILRCVPISNHLYFYWYRQILGQKVEFLVSFYNNEISEKSEIFDDQFSVERPDGSNFTLKIRSTKLEDSAMYFCASSTPPGQDYFGPGTRLTVT.

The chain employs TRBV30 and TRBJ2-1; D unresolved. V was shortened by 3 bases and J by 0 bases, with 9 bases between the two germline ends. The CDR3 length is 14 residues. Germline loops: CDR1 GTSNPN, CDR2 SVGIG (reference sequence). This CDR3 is CAWRQSSSYNEQFF. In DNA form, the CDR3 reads TGTGCCTGGAGACAGAGCAGCTCCTACAATGAGCAGTTCTTC.

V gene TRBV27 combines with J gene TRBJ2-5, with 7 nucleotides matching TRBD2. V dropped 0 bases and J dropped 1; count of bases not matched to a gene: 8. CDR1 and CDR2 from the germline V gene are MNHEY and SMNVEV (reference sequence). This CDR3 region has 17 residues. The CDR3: CASSLSRRGGFQETQYF. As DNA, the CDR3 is TGTGCCAGCAGTTTATCGAGGCGCGGGGGATTCCAAGAGACCCAGTACTTC.

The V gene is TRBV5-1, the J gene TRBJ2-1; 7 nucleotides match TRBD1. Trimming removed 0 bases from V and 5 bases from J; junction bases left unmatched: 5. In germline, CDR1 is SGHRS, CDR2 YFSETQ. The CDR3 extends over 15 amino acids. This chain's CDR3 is CASSLDPTGDNEQFF. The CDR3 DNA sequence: TGCGCCAGCAGCTTGGACCCCACAGGGGACAATGAGCAGTTCTTC.

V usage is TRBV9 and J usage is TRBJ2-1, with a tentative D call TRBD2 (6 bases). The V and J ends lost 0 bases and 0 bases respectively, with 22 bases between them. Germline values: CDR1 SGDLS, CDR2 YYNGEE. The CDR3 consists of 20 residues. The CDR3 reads CASSVATGSEGIPSYNEQFF. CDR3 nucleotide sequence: TGTGCCAGCAGCGTAGCTACTGGATCGGAGGGCATCCCCTCCTACAATGAGCAGTTCTTC.

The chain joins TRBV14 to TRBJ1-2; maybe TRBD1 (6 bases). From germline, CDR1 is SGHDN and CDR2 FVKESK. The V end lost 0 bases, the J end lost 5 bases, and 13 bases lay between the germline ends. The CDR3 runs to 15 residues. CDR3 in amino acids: CASSQDPGAYYGYTF. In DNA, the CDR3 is TGTGCCAGCAGCCAAGATCCAGGGGCGTATTATGGCTACACCTTC.

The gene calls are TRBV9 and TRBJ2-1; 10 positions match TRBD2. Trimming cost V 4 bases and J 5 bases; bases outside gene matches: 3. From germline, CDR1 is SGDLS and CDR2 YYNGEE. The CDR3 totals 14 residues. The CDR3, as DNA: TGTGCCAGCAGCCCCGGACTAGCGGACAATGAGCAGTTCTTC. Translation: CASSPGLADNEQFF.

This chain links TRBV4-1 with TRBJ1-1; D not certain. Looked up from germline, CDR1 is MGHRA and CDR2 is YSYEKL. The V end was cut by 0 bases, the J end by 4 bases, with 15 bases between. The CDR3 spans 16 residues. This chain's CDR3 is CASSQDLARGGTEAFF. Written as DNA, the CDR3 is TGCGCCAGCAGCCAAGATTTGGCTCGAGGTGGCACTGAAGCTTTCTTT.

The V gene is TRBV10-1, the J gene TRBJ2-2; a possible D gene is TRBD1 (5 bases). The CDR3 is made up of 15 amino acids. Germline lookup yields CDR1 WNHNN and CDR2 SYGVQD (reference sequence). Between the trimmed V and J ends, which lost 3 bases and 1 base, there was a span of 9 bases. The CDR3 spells CASSESQGNTGELFF. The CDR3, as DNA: TGCGCCAGCAGTGAATCTCAGGGGAACACCGGGGAGCTGTTTTTT.

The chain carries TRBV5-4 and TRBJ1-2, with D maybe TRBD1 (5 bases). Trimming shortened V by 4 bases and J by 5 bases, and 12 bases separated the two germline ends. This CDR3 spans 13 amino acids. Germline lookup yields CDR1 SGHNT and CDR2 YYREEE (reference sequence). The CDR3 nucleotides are TGTGCCAGCAGCACAGACAGCTTTTATGGCTACACCTTC. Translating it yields CASSTDSFYGYTF. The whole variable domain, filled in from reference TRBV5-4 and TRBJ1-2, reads ETGVTQSPTHLIKTRGQQVTLRCSSQSGHNTVSWYQQALGQGPQFIFQYYREEENGRGNFPPRFSGLQFPNYSSELNVNALELDDSALYLCASSTDSFYGYTFGSGTRLTVV.

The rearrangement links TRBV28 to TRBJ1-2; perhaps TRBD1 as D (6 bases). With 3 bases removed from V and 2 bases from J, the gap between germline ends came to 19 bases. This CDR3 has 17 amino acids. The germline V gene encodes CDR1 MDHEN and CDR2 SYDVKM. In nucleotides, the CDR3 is TGTGCCAGCAGTTTTCTTGCGCCGGGACAAGGGAACTATGGCTACACCTTC. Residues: CASSFLAPGQGNYGYTF.

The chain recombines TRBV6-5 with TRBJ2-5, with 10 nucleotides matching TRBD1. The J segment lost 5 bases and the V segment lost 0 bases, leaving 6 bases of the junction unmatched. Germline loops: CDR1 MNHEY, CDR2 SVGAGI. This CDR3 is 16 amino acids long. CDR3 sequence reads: CASSYSTGTGDETQYF. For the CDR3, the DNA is TGTGCCAGCAGTTACTCAACCGGGACAGGGGACGAGACCCAGTACTTC.

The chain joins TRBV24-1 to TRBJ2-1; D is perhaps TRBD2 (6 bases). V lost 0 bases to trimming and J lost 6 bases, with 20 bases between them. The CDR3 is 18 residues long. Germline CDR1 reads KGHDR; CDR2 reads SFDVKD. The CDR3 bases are TGTGCCACCAGTGATTTGTCCTACGGGGGTGGGCACCTCAATGAGCAGTTCTTC. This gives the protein CATSDLSYGGGHLNEQFF.

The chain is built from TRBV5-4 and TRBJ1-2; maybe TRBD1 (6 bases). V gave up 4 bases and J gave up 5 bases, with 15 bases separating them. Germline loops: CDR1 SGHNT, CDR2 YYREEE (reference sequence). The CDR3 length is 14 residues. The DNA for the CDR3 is TGTGCCAGCAGCCGGACTGGGGGGGCGTATGGCTACACCTTC. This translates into CASSRTGGAYGYTF. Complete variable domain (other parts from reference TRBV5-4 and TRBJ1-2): ETGVTQSPTHLIKTRGQQVTLRCSSQSGHNTVSWYQQALGQGPQFIFQYYREEENGRGNFPPRFSGLQFPNYSSELNVNALELDDSALYLCASSRTGGAYGYTFGSGTRLTVV.

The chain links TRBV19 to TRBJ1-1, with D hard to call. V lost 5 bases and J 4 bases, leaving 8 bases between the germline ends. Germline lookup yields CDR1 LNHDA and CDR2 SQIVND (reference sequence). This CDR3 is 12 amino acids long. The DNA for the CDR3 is TGTGCCAGTAGTTCCATGAGCACTGAAGCTTTCTTT. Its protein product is CASSSMSTEAFF.